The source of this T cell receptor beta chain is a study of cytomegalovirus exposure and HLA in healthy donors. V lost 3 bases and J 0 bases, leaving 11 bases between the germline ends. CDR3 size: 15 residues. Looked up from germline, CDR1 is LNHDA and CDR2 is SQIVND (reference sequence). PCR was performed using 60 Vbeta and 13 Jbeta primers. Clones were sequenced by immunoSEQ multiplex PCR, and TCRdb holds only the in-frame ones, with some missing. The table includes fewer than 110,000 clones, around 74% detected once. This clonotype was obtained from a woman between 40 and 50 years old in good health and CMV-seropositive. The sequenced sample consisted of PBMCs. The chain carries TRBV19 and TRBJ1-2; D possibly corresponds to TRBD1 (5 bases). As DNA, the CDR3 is TGTGCCAGTAGTATGGGAGGGACCTCTAACTATGGCTACACCTTC. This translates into CASSMGGTSNYGYTF.